Included here is one T cell receptor (beta chain) sequence, with context. What it binds is unknown. This record belongs to a study of CXCR3-negative and CXCR3-positive naive CD8 T cells. Study-wide points: In CXCR3-positive naive cells, the TRB CDR3s were more hydrophobic than in CXCR3-negative naive cells.

The method, 5' RACE with UMI labels, was used to prepare the TRB cDNA libraries. TCRdb reprocessed the 5' RACE reads and keeps a single row for each CDR3 protein, giving no DNA. The sample table sets out approximately 100,000 distinct CDR3 sequences. CDR1 is ENHRY, CDR2 SYGVKD, per germline. The CDR3 covers 16 residues. The TCR comes from a human donor in good health. Some clones in this sample may be carry-over from other donors' samples. Sequenced sample: naive CXCR3+ CD8+ T cells from blood. Stated subset: CD45RO-CCR7+CD27+CD95- naive CD8+ T cells expressing CXCR3 (TNR3+). The rearrangement uses TRBV10-3 and TRBJ2-1; TCRdb lists TRBD1, though no DNA is available to test this call. The CDR3 here is CAISPGGAGTYNEQFF.